The entry below gives a single TCR beta chain sequence along with its context. Antigen: not known. Via MiXCR, TCRdb re-called the PCR reads, giving one row per CDR3 protein. This sample has hundreds of thousands of distinct CDR3 sequences, with about 20% found just once. The entry originates in a study of molecular identifiers for immune sequencing clone quantification. Study results and caveats: Over 99% of effector molecules, but under 1% in naive cells, were held by clones with more than 20 RNA copies. Highly expanded clone sizes could be underestimated by identical TCR molecules that share a barcode.

The germline V gene encodes CDR1 KGHSH and CDR2 LQKENI. This CDR3 is built from 16 residues. Between the trimmed V and J ends, which lost 2 bases and 2 bases, there was a span of 13 bases. The sequenced sample was naive CD8+ T cells from blood, with Jurkat cell RNA spiked in. Subset in this sample: FACS-sorted CD8+CD4-CCR7+CD45RA+ naive T cells. This receptor was taken from a human donor in good health. Some libraries in this study had Jurkat cell RNA spiked in. The V gene is TRBV18, the J gene TRBJ2-1; D gene unclear. CDR3 residues: CASSPDRRRPYNEQFF. DNA of the CDR3: TGTGCCAGCTCACCAGATAGGAGACGCCCCTACAATGAGCAGTTCTTC.